The next 22 T cell receptor beta chains were all read from a single sample in a study of control samples from healthy donors and cancer patients. The data were produced by immunoSEQ multiplex PCR, yet TCRdb's version contains in-frame clones alone and is incomplete. The repertoire has tens of thousands of clones, 90% to 95% of them found once; the top ten carry roughly 5%. The source material was blood. Receptor source: a woman between 18 and 29 years old in good health.

The chain has TRBV24-1 and TRBJ2-1; D is tentatively TRBD1 or TRBD2 (6 bases each). This CDR3 has 16 amino acids. Germline V gives CDR1 KGHDR, CDR2 SFDVKD. Trimming removed 4 bases at V and 7 bases at J, with 19 bases between. The CDR3 here is CATSDFVRTGANEQFF. In nucleotides, the CDR3 is TGTGCCACCAGTGACTTCGTGAGGACGGGGGCAAATGAGCAGTTCTTC.

The chain joins TRBV24-1 to TRBJ1-5; D ambiguous. Germline V CDR1 and CDR2: KGHDR, SFDVKD. The CDR3 extends over 17 amino acids. Trimming removed 3 bases from V and 5 bases from J, with 19 bases in between. This CDR3 is CATSDGRRGRDHQPQHF. DNA of the CDR3: TGTGCCACCAGTGATGGCAGACGGGGAAGGGATCATCAGCCCCAGCATTTT.

V usage is TRBV4-2 and J usage is TRBJ2-1; D is ambiguous. Germline V gene sequence: CDR1 LGHNA, CDR2 YNFKEQ. The CDR3 spans 17 residues. Between the trimmed V and J ends, which lost 1 base and 3 bases, there was a span of 16 bases. The DNA for the CDR3 is TGTGCCAGCAGCCAAGCCAAGCTTGCCAGTAGCTACAATGAGCAGTTCTTC. The encoded protein is CASSQAKLASSYNEQFF.

This sequence joins TRBV6-1 and TRBJ2-7; D is uncertain. The CDR3 has 11 amino acids. Germline CDR1 reads MNHNS; CDR2 reads SASEGT. V was clipped by 3 bases and J by 2 bases, with 2 bases between them. This CDR3 is CASSETYEQYF. CDR3 DNA sequence: TGTGCCAGCAGTGAGACCTACGAGCAGTACTTC.

V gene TRBV3-1 (or the pseudogene TRBV3-2) combines with J gene TRBJ2-1; 9 bases fit TRBD2. Looked up from germline, CDR1 is LGHDT and CDR2 is YNNKEL (reference sequence). V lost 2 bases to trimming and J lost 4 bases; unmatched junction nucleotides: 15. The CDR3 is made up of 19 amino acids. This chain's CDR3 is CASSQRGSGASGMYNEQFF. Written as DNA, the CDR3 is TGTGCCAGCAGCCAACGGGGGTCTGGGGCTAGCGGGATGTACAATGAGCAGTTCTTC.

V usage is TRBV6-2 or TRBV6-3 and J usage is TRBJ1-5; the D is unclear. Trimming took off 2 bases at V and 4 bases at J, with 9 bases between the two ends. Germline V gene sequence: CDR1 MNHEY, CDR2 SVGEGT. The CDR3 consists of 14 residues. CDR3 protein: CASSYASVNQPQHF. In nucleotides, the CDR3 is TGTGCCAGCAGTTACGCGTCTGTGAATCAGCCCCAGCATTTT.

This chain connects TRBV5-1 to TRBJ2-7, with 7 bases aligning to TRBD2. The germline CDR1 and CDR2 sequences are SGHRS and YFSETQ. J gave up 0 bases and V 1 base, and 10 bases lay outside the gene matches. The CDR3 length is 17 residues. The CDR3 protein is CASSLFGGVGSSYEQYF. The CDR3 DNA follows: TGCGCCAGCAGCTTGTTTGGGGGGGTAGGATCCTCCTACGAGCAGTACTTC.

The J gene is TRBJ2-7, the V gene TRBV14; weak D call: TRBD2 (5 bases). The germline V gene has CDR1 SGHDN and CDR2 FVKESK. The ends were cut back, 0 bases at V and 5 bases at J, with 32 bases in the middle. CDR3 length: 21 amino acids. This CDR3 reads CASSQETPRGWEIRDGDEQYF. The CDR3 DNA sequence: TGTGCCAGCAGCCAAGAGACCCCTAGAGGGTGGGAGATTAGGGATGGCGACGAGCAGTACTTC.

The chain uses TRBV7-2 and TRBJ1-5, with a weak D call TRBD1 (5 bases). Trimming pared 1 base from V and 5 bases from J, leaving 12 bases between. CDR1 and CDR2 (germline): SGHTA, FQGNSA. This CDR3 is 15 amino acids long. CDR3 protein: CASSLVSSGDQPQHF. The CDR3 DNA sequence: TGTGCCAGCAGCTTAGTGTCCTCGGGGGATCAGCCCCAGCATTTT.

In this sample, this clone turned up a few times. This CDR3 reads CASSPGTANEQYF. CDR3 DNA sequence: TGTGCCAGCAGCCCCGGGACGGCCAACGAGCAGTACTTC. The rearrangement uses TRBV7-2 and TRBJ2-7, with D perhaps matching TRBD1 or TRBD2 (5 bases each). The length of the CDR3 is 13 residues. CDR1 and CDR2 (germline): SGHTA, FQGNSA. V lost 5 bases to trimming and J lost 5 bases, with 13 bases between them.

The gene calls are TRBV28 and TRBJ1-2; a possible D gene is TRBD1 (5 bases). Germline V gives CDR1 MDHEN, CDR2 SYDVKM. This CDR3 spans 14 amino acids. V was clipped by 6 bases and J by 4 bases, with 15 bases between them. The CDR3 coding sequence is TGTGCCAGCAGCAGGGTGGGGGAGGGCTATGGCTACACCTTC. Its translation is CASSRVGEGYGYTF.

The chain has TRBV4-2 and TRBJ2-2, with 7 bases that match TRBD2. V lost 1 base and J lost 2; bases outside the gene matches: 10. The CDR3 has 18 amino acids. Germline lookup yields CDR1 LGHNA and CDR2 YNFKEQ. The DNA for the CDR3 is TGTGCCAGCAGCCAAGGGAGGATTGGGGGGGTAAACACCGGGGAGCTGTTTTTT. It yields the protein CASSQGRIGGVNTGELFF.

This clone was seen only a few times. The chain carries TRBV5-1 and TRBJ2-5; 10 bases agree with TRBD2. Trimming cost V 4 bases and J 1 base; bases outside gene matches: 1. CDR1 is SGHRS, CDR2 YFSETQ, per germline. This CDR3 comprises 14 residues. CDR3 residues: CASSTSGAQETQYF. Here the CDR3 DNA reads TGCGCCAGCAGCACTAGCGGGGCCCAAGAGACCCAGTACTTC.

The V gene is TRBV2, the J gene TRBJ1-5; 11 nucleotides agree with TRBD1. Germline CDR1 is SNHLY and CDR2 is FYNNEI. The CDR3 length is 18 residues. V shed 7 bases, J shed 2 bases, and the junction held 13 bases outside the gene matches. The CDR3 bases are TGTGCCAGCATCGGCCCCCCCGGGACAGGGGGGGGCAATCAGCCCCAGCATTTT. Its protein is CASIGPPGTGGGNQPQHF.

There are a few counts of this clone. This chain uses TRBV2 with TRBJ1-3; D is ambiguous. V lost 5 bases and J 0 bases, leaving 5 bases between the germline ends. The CDR3 loop spans 13 amino acids. Germline CDR1 and CDR2: SNHLY and FYNNEI. CDR3 loop: CASSTSSGNTIYF. For the CDR3, the DNA is TGTGCCAGCAGTACCAGCTCTGGAAACACCATATATTTT. The entire variable domain, with the rest obtained from reference TRBV2 and TRBJ1-3, is as follows: EPEVTQTPSHQVTQMGQEVILRCVPISNHLYFYWYRQILGQKVEFLVSFYNNEISEKSEIFDDQFSVERPDGSNFTLKIRSTKLEDSAMYFCASSTSSGNTIYFGEGSWLTVV.

The rearrangement links TRBV19 to TRBJ1-1, with D possibly being TRBD1 (6 bases). This CDR3 spans 15 amino acids. Germline V gene sequence: CDR1 LNHDA, CDR2 SQIVND (reference sequence). V shed 4 bases and J shed 0 bases, with 12 bases lying between them. CDR3 DNA sequence: TGTGCCAGTAGTACAAGGGGACAACTGAACACTGAAGCTTTCTTT. This sequence encodes CASSTRGQLNTEAFF.

V is TRBV5-1 and J is TRBJ1-2, with TRBD1 as a possible D gene (5 bases). Germline assignment: CDR1 SGHRS and CDR2 YFSETQ. This CDR3 region has 14 residues. Between the trimmed V and J ends, which lost 5 bases and 0 bases, there was a span of 11 bases. In DNA, the CDR3 is TGCGCCAGCAGACGGGACGGAGCTAACTATGGCTACACCTTC. Residues: CASRRDGANYGYTF.

The chain couples TRBV6-6 to TRBJ2-7; 11 bases are a match to TRBD2. V lost 5 bases to trimming and J lost 6 bases; unmatched junction nucleotides: 12. Germline CDR1 reads MNHNY; CDR2 reads SVGAGI (reference sequence). CDR3 length: 16 residues. The CDR3 loop is CASSPSLAGGGGEQYF. As DNA, the CDR3 is TGTGCCAGCAGTCCTTCTCTAGCGGGAGGAGGGGGCGAGCAGTACTTC.

The chain uses TRBV7-3 and TRBJ2-1; possible D gene TRBD2, 6 bases. Trimming removed 2 bases from V and 5 bases from J, with 10 bases in between. There are 14 residues in the CDR3. CDR1 and CDR2 from the germline V gene are SGHTA and FQGTGA. The CDR3, as DNA: TGTGCCAGCAGCTTATCCGGGGGAAACAATGAGCAGTTCTTC. Amino acids: CASSLSGGNNEQFF.

This chain uses TRBV4-2 with TRBJ1-1; D is uncertain. V gave up 1 base and J gave up 1 base, with 4 bases separating them. CDR3 size: 13 residues. Germline loops: CDR1 LGHNA, CDR2 YNFKEQ. CDR3 loop: CASSQGSNTEAFF. As DNA, the CDR3 is TGTGCCAGCAGCCAAGGTTCGAACACTGAAGCTTTCTTT.

This chain's CDR3 is CASSRQEDSPLHF. The CDR3 coding sequence is TGTGCCAGTAGTAGACAGGAGGATTCACCCCTCCACTTT. J is TRBJ1-6 and V is TRBV19, with D tentatively TRBD1 (6 bases). The CDR3 sequence is 13 residues long. Trimming took 4 bases from V and 8 from J, leaving 9 bases between them. CDR1 LNHDA and CDR2 SQIVND come from the germline V gene (reference sequence).

This clone was seen a single time. The V and J genes are TRBV6-5 and TRBJ2-7; D perhaps matches TRBD2 (5 bases). The CDR3 is made up of 15 amino acids. Germline assignment: CDR1 MNHEY and CDR2 SVGAGI. With 0 bases removed from V and 5 bases from J, the gap between germline ends came to 14 bases. CDR3 bases: TGTGCCAGCAGTTACTCCGTCGGCGGGTCTGACGAGCAGTACTTC. It translates to CASSYSVGGSDEQYF.